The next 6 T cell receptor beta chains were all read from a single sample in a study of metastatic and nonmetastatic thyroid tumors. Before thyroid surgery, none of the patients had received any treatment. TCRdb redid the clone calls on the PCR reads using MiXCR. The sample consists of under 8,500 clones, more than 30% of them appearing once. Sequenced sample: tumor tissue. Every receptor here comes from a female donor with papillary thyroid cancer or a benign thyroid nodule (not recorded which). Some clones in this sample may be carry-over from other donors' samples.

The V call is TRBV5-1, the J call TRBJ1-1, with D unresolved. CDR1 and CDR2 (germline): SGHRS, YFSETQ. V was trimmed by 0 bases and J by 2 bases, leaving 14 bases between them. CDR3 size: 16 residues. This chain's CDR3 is CASSLGGTQPNTEAFF. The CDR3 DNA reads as TGCGCCAGCAGCTTGGGGGGTACACAACCAAACACTGAAGCTTTCTTT.

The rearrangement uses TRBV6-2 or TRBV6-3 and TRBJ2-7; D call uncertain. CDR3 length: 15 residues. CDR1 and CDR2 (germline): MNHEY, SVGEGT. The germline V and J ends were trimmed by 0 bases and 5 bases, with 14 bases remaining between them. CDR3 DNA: TGTGCCAGCAGTTACTCGATTAATCAAGCCCACGAGCAGTACTTC. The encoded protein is CASSYSINQAHEQYF.

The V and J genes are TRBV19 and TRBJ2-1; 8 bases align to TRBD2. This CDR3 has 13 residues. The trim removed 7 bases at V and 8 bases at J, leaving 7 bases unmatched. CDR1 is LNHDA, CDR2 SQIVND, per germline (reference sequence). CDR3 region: CASMGGRWDEQFF. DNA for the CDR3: TGTGCCAGTATGGGCGGGAGGTGGGATGAGCAGTTCTTC.

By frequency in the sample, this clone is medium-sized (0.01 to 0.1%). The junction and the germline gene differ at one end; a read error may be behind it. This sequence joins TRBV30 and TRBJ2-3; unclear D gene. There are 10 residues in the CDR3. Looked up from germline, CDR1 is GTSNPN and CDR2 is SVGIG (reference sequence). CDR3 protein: CAAITATQYF. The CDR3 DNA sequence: TGTGCCGCCATAACAGCTACGCAGTATTTT.

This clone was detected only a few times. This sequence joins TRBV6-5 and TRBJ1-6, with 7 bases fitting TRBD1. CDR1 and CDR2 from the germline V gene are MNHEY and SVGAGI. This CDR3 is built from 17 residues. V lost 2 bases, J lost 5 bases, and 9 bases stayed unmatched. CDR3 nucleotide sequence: TGTGCCAGCAGTTACGACCCACAGGGGTTAAATAATTCACCCCTCCACTTT. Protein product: CASSYDPQGLNNSPLHF.

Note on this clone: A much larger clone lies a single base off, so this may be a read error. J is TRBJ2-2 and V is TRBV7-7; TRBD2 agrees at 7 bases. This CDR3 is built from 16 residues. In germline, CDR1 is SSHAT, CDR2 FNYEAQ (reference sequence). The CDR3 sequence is CASSLGLSGATGGLFF. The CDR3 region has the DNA TGTGCCAGCAGCTTAGGGTTGAGCGGGGCCACCGGGGGGCTGTTTTTT.